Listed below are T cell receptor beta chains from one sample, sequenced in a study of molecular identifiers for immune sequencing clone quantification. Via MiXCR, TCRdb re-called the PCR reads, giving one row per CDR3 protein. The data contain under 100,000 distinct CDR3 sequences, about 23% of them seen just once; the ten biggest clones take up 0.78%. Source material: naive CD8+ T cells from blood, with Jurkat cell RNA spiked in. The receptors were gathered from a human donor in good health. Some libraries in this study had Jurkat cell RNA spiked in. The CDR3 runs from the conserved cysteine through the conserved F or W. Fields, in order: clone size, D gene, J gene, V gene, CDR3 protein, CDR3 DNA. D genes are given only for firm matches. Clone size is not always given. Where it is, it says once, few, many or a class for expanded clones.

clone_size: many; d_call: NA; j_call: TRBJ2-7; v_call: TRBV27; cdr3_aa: CASREGPYEQYF; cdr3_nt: TGTGCCAGCAGGGAGGGCCCCTACGAGCAGTACTTC
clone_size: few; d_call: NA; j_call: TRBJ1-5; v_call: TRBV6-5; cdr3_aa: CASSLGRGWDQPQHF; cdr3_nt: TGTGCCAGCAGCCTCGGCAGGGGCTGGGATCAGCCCCAGCATTTT
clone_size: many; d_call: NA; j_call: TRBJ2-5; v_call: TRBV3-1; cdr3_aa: CASSLDRGYQETQYF; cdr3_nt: TGTGCCAGCAGCCTCGATCGCGGGTACCAAGAGACCCAGTACTTC
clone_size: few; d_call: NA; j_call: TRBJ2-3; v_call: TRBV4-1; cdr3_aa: CASAGGGVSTDTQYF; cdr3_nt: TGCGCCAGCGCCGGTGGCGGGGTTAGCACAGATACGCAGTATTTT
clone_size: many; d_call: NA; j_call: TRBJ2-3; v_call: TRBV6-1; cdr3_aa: CASSVPVSSGRTDTQYF; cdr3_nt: TGTGCCAGCAGTGTCCCAGTGTCGAGTGGACGCACAGATACGCAGTATTTT
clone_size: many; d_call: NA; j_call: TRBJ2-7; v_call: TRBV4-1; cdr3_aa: CASSQDGVEQYF; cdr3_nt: TGCGCCAGCAGCCAAGATGGGGTCGAGCAGTACTTC
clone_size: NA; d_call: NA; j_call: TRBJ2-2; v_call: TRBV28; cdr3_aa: CASSFSPTPGYSTGELFF; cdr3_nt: TGTGCCAGCAGTTTTTCCCCGACACCGGGTTATAGCACCGGGGAGCTGTTTTTT
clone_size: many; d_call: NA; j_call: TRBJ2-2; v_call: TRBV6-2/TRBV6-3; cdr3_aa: CASSPANSNTGELFF; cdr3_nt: TGTGCCAGCAGTCCAGCGAATTCGAACACCGGGGAGCTGTTTTTT
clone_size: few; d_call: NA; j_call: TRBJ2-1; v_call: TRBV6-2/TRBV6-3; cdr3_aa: CASSYSSQWEFNEQFF; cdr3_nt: TGTGCCAGCAGTTACTCGAGCCAGTGGGAGTTCAATGAGCAGTTCTTC
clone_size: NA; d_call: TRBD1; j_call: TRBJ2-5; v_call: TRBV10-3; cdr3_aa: CAISTTGGETQYF; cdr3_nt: TGTGCCATCAGTACGACAGGGGGAGAGACCCAGTACTTC
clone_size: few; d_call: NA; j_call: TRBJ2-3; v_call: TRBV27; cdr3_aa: CASSGIGQPSTDTQYF; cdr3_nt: TGTGCCAGCAGTGGCATTGGACAACCTAGCACAGATACGCAGTATTTT
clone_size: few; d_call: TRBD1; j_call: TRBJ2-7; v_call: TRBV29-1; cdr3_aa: CSVSSGRGPNEQYF; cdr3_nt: TGCAGCGTGAGTTCTGGCAGGGGGCCAAACGAGCAGTACTTC
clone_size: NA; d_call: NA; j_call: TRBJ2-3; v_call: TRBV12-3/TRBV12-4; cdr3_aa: CAGSPRDSYTDTQYF; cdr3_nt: TGTGCCGGCAGTCCCAGGGACTCATACACAGATACGCAGTATTTT
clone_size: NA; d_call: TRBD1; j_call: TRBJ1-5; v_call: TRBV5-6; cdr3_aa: CASSLQGTYNQPQHF; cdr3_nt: TGTGCCAGCAGCCTACAGGGGACGTACAATCAGCCCCAGCATTTT
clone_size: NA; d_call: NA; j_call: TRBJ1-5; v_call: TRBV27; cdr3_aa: CASREGGQPQHF; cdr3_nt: TGTGCCAGCAGGGAGGGTGGTCAGCCCCAGCATTTT
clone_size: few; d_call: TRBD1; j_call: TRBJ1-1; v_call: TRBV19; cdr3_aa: CASSIYRGNTEAFF; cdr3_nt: TGTGCCAGTAGTATCTACAGGGGGAACACTGAAGCTTTCTTT
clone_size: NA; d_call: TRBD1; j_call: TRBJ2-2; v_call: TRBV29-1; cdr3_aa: CSVVGQGNTGELFF; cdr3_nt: TGCAGCGTTGTGGGACAGGGGAACACCGGGGAGCTGTTTTTT
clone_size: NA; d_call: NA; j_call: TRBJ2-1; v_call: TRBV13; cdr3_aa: CASSLAVTSSAREQFF; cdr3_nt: TGTGCCAGCAGCTTAGCCGTAACCTCTAGCGCTCGGGAGCAGTTCTTC
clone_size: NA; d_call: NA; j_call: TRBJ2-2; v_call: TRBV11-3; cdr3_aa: CASSPSRGNTGELFF; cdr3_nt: TGTGCCAGCAGCCCGTCACGGGGAAACACCGGGGAGCTGTTTTTT